This T cell receptor (beta chain) is from a study of T cell repertoires in cytomegalovirus infection. Points from the study as a whole: Public TCR beta family frequency separated CMV-and-HLA carriers, including in an independent cohort.

CDR1 is MNHEY, CDR2 SMNVEV, per germline (reference sequence). The CDR3 extends over 14 amino acids. V gave up 6 bases and J gave up 1 base, with 12 bases separating them. MiXCR, run by TCRdb on the reads, gives a single entry per CDR3 protein. The sample holds some 150,000 distinct CDR3 sequences, 6.5% seen once. This clonotype was counted ten times or more. Its matching antigen is unknown. The source material was PBMCs. The TCR comes from a human donor in good health (CMV status not recorded). Some clones in this sample may be carry-over from other donors' samples. This chain uses TRBV27 with TRBJ1-1, with D perhaps matching TRBD1 (6 bases). The CDR3 loop is CASSPDRRNTEAFF. The CDR3 nucleotides read TGTGCCAGCAGCCCAGACAGGAGGAACACTGAAGCTTTCTTT.